This TCR beta chain was sequenced in a study of cytomegalovirus exposure and HLA in healthy donors. Notes on the study in general: Most TCR sequences were seen very rarely across donors, but some public TCRs occurred in many. The tendency of first-cohort TCR clusters to co-occur in the 120 or so validation repertoires emerged from a later analysis. With high specificity and sensitivity, the classifier reportedly diagnosed cytomegalovirus status.

From the 120-subject validation cohort, which was separate from the approximately 700-subject first cohort, the donors were drawn. This CDR3 contains 14 residues. V lost 0 bases and J lost 5, with 10 bases in between. Germline V CDR1 and CDR2: SGHTA, FQGNSA. Points on this clone: Its antigen remains unknown.

Assay: immunoSEQ multiplex PCR; the TCRdb copy retains only in-frame clones and omits some. Of under 250,000 clones listed, roughly 85% were seen once; the top ten hold less than 7%. This chain uses TRBV7-2 with TRBJ2-5; D not certain. The sequence was collected from a woman younger than 30 in good health and CMV-seronegative. The sequenced sample was PBMCs. The CDR3 loop reads CASSLAGDGETQYF. CDR3 bases: TGTGCCAGCAGCTTAGCAGGAGACGGGGAGACCCAGTACTTC.